The 23 T cell receptor beta chains below all came from one sample that was sequenced in a study of CD8+ T cells in alopecia areata. Reverse transcribed after extraction, RNA yielded cDNA as the sequencing template. Only in-frame clones appear in the TCRdb table, and some are missing; sequencing was by immunoSEQ multiplex PCR. The table has 60,000 to 70,000 clones, approximately 43% seen once; the top ten hold about 18%. The starting material was CD8+ T cells sorted from blood, obtained at week 0. All receptors come from a human donor with alopecia areata.

The chain is built from TRBV25-1 and TRBJ1-1; the D gene is possibly TRBD1 (5 bases). The CDR3 has 14 amino acids. Germline-derived CDR1 and CDR2 are MGHDK and SYGVNS. Trimming removed 7 bases from V and 1 base from J, with 13 bases in between. The CDR3 loop reads CASTQLGGNTEAFF. DNA for the CDR3: TGTGCCAGCACCCAATTGGGGGGGAACACTGAAGCTTTCTTT.

V is TRBV4-2 and J is TRBJ2-1; D remains unclear. The germline V gene has CDR1 LGHNA and CDR2 YNFKEQ. V shed 0 bases and J shed 8 bases, with 8 bases lying between them. CDR3 length: 13 residues. CDR3 sequence reads: CASSQERKDEQFF. As DNA, the CDR3 is TGTGCCAGCAGCCAAGAAAGGAAGGATGAGCAGTTCTTC.

V usage is TRBV14 and J usage is TRBJ1-2, with D unclear. CDR1 and CDR2 from the germline V gene are SGHDN and FVKESK. This CDR3 has 12 residues. The V end was cut by 1 base, the J end by 4 bases, with 4 bases between. The CDR3 is CASSQGGYGYTF. CDR3 bases: TGTGCCAGCAGCCAAGGGGGCTATGGCTACACCTTC.

Turning to this clone: Its ends do not fully match the called genes, so a read error is possible. J is TRBJ2-4 and V is TRBV4-1, with TRBD2 identical over 11 bases. Per germline, CDR1 MGHRA and CDR2 YSYEKL. CDR3 length: 13 amino acids. The DNA for the CDR3 is TGCGCCAGCAGCCGCGGGACTAGCGGCTACAGAGACTTC. It codes for CASSRGTSGYRDF.

The rearrangement joins TRBV7-9 to TRBJ2-3, with 9 bases fitting TRBD1. Germline CDR1 is SEHNR and CDR2 is FQNEAQ (reference sequence). Trimming removed 4 bases from V and 4 bases from J; junction bases left unmatched: 9. This CDR3 comprises 16 residues. CDR3 sequence (DNA): TGTGCCAGCAGCTGGAAGCCGGGACAGGGTTCAGATACGCAGTATTTT. It translates to CASSWKPGQGSDTQYF.

This clone was detected a few times. J is TRBJ1-5 and V is TRBV19; possibly TRBD1 for D (5 bases). CDR1 is LNHDA, CDR2 SQIVND, per germline (reference sequence). V dropped 3 bases and J dropped 5 bases, with 11 bases sitting between them. This CDR3 contains 14 residues. The CDR3, as DNA: TGTGCCAGTAGTATCTGGTGGGGGGATCAGCCCCAGCATTTT. As protein: CASSIWWGDQPQHF.

This clone showed up just once. CDR3 nucleotide sequence: TGTGCCAGCAGCGGAGAGACCCAGTACTTC. It translates to CASSGETQYF. The chain joins TRBV25-1 to TRBJ2-5; D is unresolved. This CDR3 has 10 amino acids. CDR1 is MGHDK and CDR2 is SYGVNS in the germline V gene. Trimming left V 6 bases short and J 4 bases short, with 3 bases between.

The J gene is TRBJ2-6, the V gene TRBV28, with D hard to call. The CDR3 is 16 residues long. Trimming pared 3 bases from V and 4 bases from J, leaving 13 bases between. From germline, CDR1 is MDHEN and CDR2 SYDVKM. The CDR3 region has the DNA TGTGCCAGCAGTTTTTCCGGTCACCTCGGGGCCAACGTCCTGACTTTC. It codes for CASSFSGHLGANVLTF.

This clone was counted only a few times. The chain carries TRBV29-1 and TRBJ2-1; perhaps D is TRBD1 or TRBD2 (5 bases each). The CDR3 extends over 14 amino acids. Germline lookup yields CDR1 SQVTM and CDR2 ANQGSEA. V was trimmed by 0 bases and J by 3 bases, leaving 9 bases between them. The CDR3 loop is CSVEDRDGYNEQFF. The CDR3 region has the DNA TGCAGCGTTGAAGATCGGGACGGCTACAATGAGCAGTTCTTC.

The chain recombines TRBV7-9 with TRBJ2-1, with unresolved D. This CDR3 comprises 10 residues. Germline V lookup: CDR1 SEHNR, CDR2 FQNEAQ (reference sequence). V lost 11 bases and J lost 7, with 9 bases in between. CDR3 protein: CAVIRNEQFF. CDR3 sequence (DNA): TGTGCCGTAATAAGGAATGAGCAGTTCTTC.

This rearrangement joins TRBV27 to TRBJ2-3; D is unclear. Trimming stripped 2 bases from V and 3 bases from J, with 15 bases between. The CDR3 sequence is 16 residues long. Germline-derived CDR1 and CDR2 are MNHEY and SMNVEV (reference sequence). The CDR3 sequence is CASSLKGGERTDTQYF. CDR3 nucleotides: TGTGCCAGCAGTTTAAAGGGCGGAGAGAGGACAGATACGCAGTATTTT.

Comment on this clone: In the same sample, other DNA sequences code for this CDR3. The V and J genes are TRBV9 and TRBJ2-1, with D hard to call. CDR1 and CDR2 (germline): SGDLS, YYNGEE. The CDR3 runs to 14 residues. V dropped 0 bases and J dropped 0 bases, with 4 bases sitting between them. The CDR3 region is CASSVGGSYNEQFF. CDR3 DNA: TGTGCCAGCAGCGTAGGGGGCTCCTACAATGAGCAGTTCTTC.

This chain links TRBV30 with TRBJ2-7; D might be TRBD1 (6 bases). The length of the CDR3 is 14 residues. Germline assignment: CDR1 GTSNPN and CDR2 SVGIG (reference sequence). V was pared by 2 bases and J by 4 bases, with 15 bases between. The CDR3 protein is CAWSPGQGQYEQYF. The CDR3 DNA reads as TGTGCCTGGAGTCCGGGACAAGGACAATACGAGCAGTACTTC.

This rearrangement joins TRBV27 to TRBJ2-7; D gene unclear. The CDR3 consists of 14 residues. V was shortened by 5 bases and J by 2 bases, with 13 bases between the two germline ends. Looked up from germline, CDR1 is MNHEY and CDR2 is SMNVEV (reference sequence). Here the CDR3 reads CASSPRTAPYEQYF. The CDR3 bases are TGTGCCAGCAGTCCCAGGACGGCCCCCTACGAGCAGTACTTC.

In its sample, this clone was seen once. The genes are TRBV9 and TRBJ2-2; no definite D call. V lost 1 base and J 5 bases, leaving 6 bases between the germline ends. CDR3 length: 13 residues. Germline V CDR1 and CDR2: SGDLS, YYNGEE. The CDR3 DNA sequence: TGTGCCAGCAGCGTATACGAAACCGGGGAGCTGTTTTTT. As protein: CASSVYETGELFF. Drawing the rest from reference TRBV9 and TRBJ2-2, the complete variable domain is DSGVTQTPKHLITATGQRVTLRCSPRSGDLSVYWYQQSLDQGLQFLIQYYNGEERAKGNILERFSAQQFPDLHSELNLSSLELGDSALYFCASSVYETGELFFGEGSRLTVL.

The chain combines TRBV5-1 with TRBJ2-2; either TRBD1 or TRBD2 may fit D (5 bases each). V shed 4 bases and J shed 4 bases, with 17 bases lying between them. The CDR3 consists of 16 residues. The germline V gene has CDR1 SGHRS and CDR2 YFSETQ. The CDR3 DNA reads TGCGCCAGCAGCGGTCCTAGGGACGGGATCACCGGGGAGCTGTTTTTT. It is translated as CASSGPRDGITGELFF.

This clone was observed a few times. V usage is TRBV7-2 and J usage is TRBJ2-7, with D unclear. The CDR3 covers 14 residues. Trimming pared 5 bases from V and 3 bases from J, leaving 14 bases between. The germline V gene encodes CDR1 SGHTA and CDR2 FQGNSA. The DNA for the CDR3 is TGTGCCAGCAGCCCCCTAATTGGAGACTACGAGCAGTACTTC. Its translation: CASSPLIGDYEQYF.

This clone appeared a few times. The chain links TRBV6-1 to TRBJ2-7; no clear D gene. This CDR3 has 10 residues. CDR1 MNHNS and CDR2 SASEGT come from the germline V gene. The CDR3 DNA follows: TGTGCGGCGGCAACCTACGAGCAGTACTTC. The encoded protein is CAAATYEQYF.

The chain links TRBV30 to TRBJ2-1; no definite D call. This CDR3 contains 15 residues. Per the germline V gene, CDR1 is GTSNPN and CDR2 is SVGIG (reference sequence). V was cut by 0 bases and J by 0 bases, with 9 bases left in between. CDR3: CAWSVTDPSYNEQFF. CDR3 in DNA: TGTGCCTGGAGTGTAACTGATCCCTCCTACAATGAGCAGTTCTTC.

This chain joins TRBV9 and TRBJ2-7; D remains unclear. The V gene's germline CDR1 is SGDLS and CDR2 YYNGEE. Trimming took 4 bases from V and 2 from J, leaving 13 bases between them. CDR3 length equals 14 residues. CDR3: CASSFGSETYEQYF. CDR3 DNA sequence: TGTGCCAGCAGCTTCGGTTCCGAAACCTACGAGCAGTACTTC. The complete variable domain, with remaining parts taken from reference TRBV9 and TRBJ2-7, reads DSGVTQTPKHLITATGQRVTLRCSPRSGDLSVYWYQQSLDQGLQFLIQYYNGEERAKGNILERFSAQQFPDLHSELNLSSLELGDSALYFCASSFGSETYEQYFGPGTRLTVT.

This clone turned up a few times. This chain connects TRBV28 to TRBJ2-7, with 9 bases lining up with TRBD2. The CDR3 is 17 residues long. The trim removed 5 bases at V and 0 bases at J, leaving 11 bases unmatched. The germline V gene has CDR1 MDHEN and CDR2 SYDVKM. CDR3 nucleotides: TGTGCCAGCAGTGGGCTAGCTAGCGGGGTTCGCTCCTACGAGCAGTACTTC. Translating it yields CASSGLASGVRSYEQYF.

A few counts support this clone. Only one base separates this from a far larger clonotype, so it likely reflects a read error. Other nucleotide sequences in the sample specify the same CDR3. The rearrangement uses TRBV7-9 and TRBJ1-1; 9 bases align to TRBD1. Germline CDR1 and CDR2: SEHNR and FQNEAQ (reference sequence). The CDR3 extends over 16 amino acids. V lost 5 bases to trimming and J lost 10 bases; unmatched junction nucleotides: 17. The chain's CDR3 is CASSQVVGTGHFGAFF. In nucleotides, the CDR3 is TGTGCCAGCAGCCAAGTTGTCGGGACAGGGCACTTCGGAGCTTTCTTT.

This clone was observed a handful of times. The V and J genes are TRBV19 and TRBJ1-1; D is unresolved. V lost 5 bases to trimming and J lost 6 bases, with 10 bases between them. CDR1 and CDR2 from the germline V gene are LNHDA and SQIVND (reference sequence). CDR3 length equals 12 residues. CDR3 bases: TGTGCCAGTAGTTACCTAAGGGCTGAAGCTTTCTTT. This gives the protein CASSYLRAEAFF.